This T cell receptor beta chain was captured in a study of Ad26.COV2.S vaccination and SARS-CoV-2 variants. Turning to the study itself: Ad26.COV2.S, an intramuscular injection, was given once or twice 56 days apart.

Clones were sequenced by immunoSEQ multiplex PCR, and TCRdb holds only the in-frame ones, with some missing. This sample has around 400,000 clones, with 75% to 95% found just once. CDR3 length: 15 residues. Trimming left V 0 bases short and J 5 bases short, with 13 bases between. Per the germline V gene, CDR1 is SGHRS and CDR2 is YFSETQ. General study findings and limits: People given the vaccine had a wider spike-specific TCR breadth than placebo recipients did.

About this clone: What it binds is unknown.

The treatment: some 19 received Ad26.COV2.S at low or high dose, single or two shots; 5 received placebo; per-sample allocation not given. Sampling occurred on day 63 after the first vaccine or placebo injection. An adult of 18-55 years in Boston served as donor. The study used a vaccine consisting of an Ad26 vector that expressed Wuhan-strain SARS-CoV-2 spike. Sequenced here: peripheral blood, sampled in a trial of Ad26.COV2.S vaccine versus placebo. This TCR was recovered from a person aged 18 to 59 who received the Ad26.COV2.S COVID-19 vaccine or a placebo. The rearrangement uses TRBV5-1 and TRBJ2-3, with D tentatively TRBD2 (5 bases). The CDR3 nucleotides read TGCGCCAGCAGCTTGGGGCAGTACAGCGGAGATACGCAGTATTTT. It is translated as CASSLGQYSGDTQYF.